The 32 T cell receptor beta chains in this list originate from one sample, sequenced in a study of identifying expanded T cells in peripheral blood. TCRdb's copy holds only in-frame clones and misses some; the assay was immunoSEQ multiplex PCR. The sample has more than 75,000 clones, about 88% seen once. Sequencing used blood. The receptors here all came from a person between 18 and 75 years old in good health.

The count of this clone is one. The chain has TRBV19 and TRBJ2-3; 8 bases are a match to TRBD2. The CDR3 spans 16 residues. V trimming: 2 bases; J trimming: 3 bases; junction bases outside the gene matches: 7. CDR1 LNHDA and CDR2 SQIVND come from the germline V gene (reference sequence). The CDR3: CASSILAGVKTDTQYF. CDR3 DNA: TGTGCCAGTAGTATACTAGCGGGCGTAAAAACAGATACGCAGTATTTT.

This clone was recorded only once. The chain combines TRBV5-6 with TRBJ2-7, with D uncertain. V was cut by 1 base and J by 3 bases, with 14 bases left in between. The CDR3 is made up of 15 amino acids. CDR1 is SGHDT and CDR2 is YYEEEE in the germline V gene. In DNA form, the CDR3 reads TGTGCCAGCAGCTTGTCATGGGTCCGTATCTACGAGCAGTACTTC. Translating gives CASSLSWVRIYEQYF.

This sequence joins TRBV29-1 and TRBJ1-2; no clear D gene. This CDR3 comprises 11 residues. The germline V and J ends were trimmed by 5 bases and 6 bases, with 10 bases remaining between them. Germline CDR1 SQVTM, CDR2 ANQGSEA. The CDR3 coding sequence is TGCAGCGTTCATGAGGGAAATGGCTACACCTTC. Protein: CSVHEGNGYTF.

The rearrangement links TRBV28 to TRBJ2-7; D is ambiguous. There are 14 residues in the CDR3. Germline CDR1 reads MDHEN; CDR2 reads SYDVKM. Trimming stripped 5 bases from V and 3 bases from J, with 14 bases between. This chain's CDR3 is CASSKLLGRYEQYF. Here the CDR3 DNA reads TGTGCCAGCAGTAAGCTCTTAGGTCGCTACGAGCAGTACTTC.

The V call is TRBV6-1, the J call TRBJ2-5; TRBD2 matches at 9 bases. There are 14 residues in the CDR3. Germline V gene data show CDR1 as MNHNS and CDR2 as SASEGT. The trim removed 5 bases at V and 3 bases at J, leaving 4 bases unmatched. The CDR3 DNA is TGTGCCAGCAGTTCGGGACTAGCTGAAGAGACCCAGTACTTC. As protein: CASSSGLAEETQYF.

This clone was counted only a few times. V usage is TRBV27 and J usage is TRBJ1-1; D possibly corresponds to TRBD1 (5 bases). The CDR3 runs to 12 residues. Per the germline V gene, CDR1 is MNHEY and CDR2 is SMNVEV (reference sequence). Trimming removed 9 bases from V and 6 bases from J, with 14 bases in between. This CDR3 is CARRWGFPEAFF. CDR3 in DNA: TGTGCCAGAAGGTGGGGGTTCCCTGAAGCTTTCTTT.

This chain links TRBV7-9 with TRBJ2-5; tentative D call: TRBD1 (5 bases). Between the trimmed V and J ends, which lost 2 bases and 3 bases, there was a span of 7 bases. The CDR3 has 13 residues. In germline, CDR1 is SEHNR, CDR2 FQNEAQ (reference sequence). The CDR3 region has the DNA TGTGCCAGCAGCTTAATAGGGGAAGAGACCCAGTACTTC. Translated: CASSLIGEETQYF.

Note on this clone: The sample has other DNA sequences that encode this CDR3 too. This sequence joins TRBV5-1 and TRBJ1-2; no reliable D call. This CDR3 has 13 residues. Trimming took off 0 bases at V and 7 bases at J, with 10 bases between the two ends. From germline, CDR1 is SGHRS and CDR2 YFSETQ. The DNA for the CDR3 is TGCGCCAGCAGCTTGGGGCTGGGTCGTGGCTACACCTTC. It codes for CASSLGLGRGYTF.

The rearrangement uses TRBV13 and TRBJ2-5, with TRBD2 identical over 12 bases. The CDR3 consists of 16 residues. V trimming: 2 bases; J trimming: 2 bases; junction bases outside the gene matches: 3. Germline CDR1 and CDR2: PRHDT and FYEKMQ (reference sequence). Here the CDR3 reads CASSLRTSGGQETQYF. Written as DNA, the CDR3 is TGTGCCAGCAGCTTACGTACTAGCGGGGGGCAAGAGACCCAGTACTTC.

The rearrangement uses TRBV7-9 and TRBJ2-5, with TRBD2 matching 10 bases. CDR1 is SEHNR and CDR2 is FQNEAQ in the germline V gene (reference sequence). J was trimmed by 2 bases and V by 5 bases; bases with no gene match: 8. The CDR3 is 16 residues long. The CDR3 coding sequence is TGTGCCAGCAGCGCCCCCCCGGGACTAGCGCAAGAGACCCAGTACTTC. Encoded protein: CASSAPPGLAQETQYF.

This clone occurred once. The V and J genes are TRBV19 and TRBJ2-3; TRBD2 matches 7 bases. CDR1 is LNHDA, CDR2 SQIVND, per germline (reference sequence). Trimming at V came to 3 bases and at J to 2 bases, leaving 5 bases not matched to a gene. The CDR3 spans 15 residues. CDR3 sequence: CASSIQRGTTDTQYF. In DNA, the CDR3 is TGTGCCAGTAGTATCCAGCGGGGTACCACAGATACGCAGTATTTT.

The chain couples TRBV7-2 to TRBJ2-7, with TRBD2 matching over 9 bases. This CDR3 has 15 amino acids. V dropped 5 bases and J dropped 2; count of bases not matched to a gene: 7. Germline V lookup: CDR1 SGHTA, CDR2 FQGNSA. In DNA, the CDR3 is TGTGCCAGCAGCCTTAGCGGGGGACAAACCTACGAGCAGTACTTC. Translating gives CASSLSGGQTYEQYF.

V and J are TRBV28 and TRBJ2-7; no reliable D call. Germline loops: CDR1 MDHEN, CDR2 SYDVKM. The CDR3 has 13 residues. V dropped 4 bases and J dropped 3 bases, with 10 bases sitting between them. The CDR3 DNA reads as TGTGCCAGCAGTTCGCTATCGGGCTACGAGCAGTACTTC. As protein: CASSSLSGYEQYF.

The chain links TRBV7-9 to TRBJ1-1; TRBD1 matches at 7 bases. Germline V gene data show CDR1 as SEHNR and CDR2 as FQNEAQ (reference sequence). The CDR3 has 15 amino acids. J was trimmed by 3 bases and V by 3 bases; bases with no gene match: 7. The CDR3 nucleotides are TGTGCCAGCAGCTTGGGAGGGGGCCGATACACTGAAGCTTTCTTT. Translation: CASSLGGGRYTEAFF.

The chain employs TRBV28 and TRBJ1-2; D remains ambiguous. Trimming shortened V by 2 bases and J by 4 bases, and 8 bases separated the two germline ends. This CDR3 comprises 13 residues. Germline-derived CDR1 and CDR2 are MDHEN and SYDVKM. CDR3 sequence reads: CASSLKLTYGYTF. CDR3 sequence (DNA): TGTGCCAGCAGTTTAAAGCTTACCTATGGCTACACCTTC.

The gene calls are TRBV5-8 and TRBJ2-7; 8 nucleotides align to TRBD1. The CDR3 has 16 residues. V was pared by 3 bases and J by 6 bases, with 14 bases of the junction left unmatched. Germline V gene sequence: CDR1 SGHTS, CDR2 YDEGEE. CDR3 sequence reads: CASSSRGRGSGVEQYF. The CDR3 DNA reads TGTGCCAGCAGCTCCAGGGGGCGCGGTTCGGGGGTCGAGCAGTACTTC. The full variable domain, its missing parts supplied by reference TRBV5-8 and TRBJ2-7, is EAGVTQSPTHLIKTRGQQATLRCSPISGHTSVYWYQQALGLGLQFLLWYDEGEERNRGNFPPRFSGRQFPNYSSELNVNALELEDSALYLCASSSRGRGSGVEQYFGPGTRLTVT.

V usage is TRBV15 and J usage is TRBJ2-1, with no clear D. The germline gives CDR1 LNHNV, CDR2 YYDKDF (reference sequence). This CDR3 contains 12 residues. Trimming left V 5 bases short and J 2 bases short, with 4 bases between. The CDR3 DNA reads as TGTGCCACCAGCCCCCCCTACAATGAGCAGTTCTTC. This gives the protein CATSPPYNEQFF.

This chain connects TRBV6-1 to TRBJ2-7; TRBD1 or TRBD2 may be the D gene (5 bases each). Per germline, CDR1 MNHNS and CDR2 SASEGT. Trimming stripped 5 bases from V and 7 bases from J, with 18 bases between. The CDR3 is 14 amino acids. The CDR3 DNA reads as TGTGCCAGCAGTCCCCGGGACCACCGTAGGGAGCAGTACTTC. Encoded protein: CASSPRDHRREQYF.

DNA for the CDR3: TGTGCCAGCAGTTTCCCGGGCACCGGGGAGCTGTTTTTT. Its translation is CASSFPGTGELFF. This rearrangement joins TRBV27 to TRBJ2-2; D is unresolved. V dropped 3 bases and J dropped 4 bases, with 6 bases sitting between them. The CDR3 is made up of 13 amino acids. Germline CDR1 reads MNHEY; CDR2 reads SMNVEV (reference sequence).

V is TRBV28 and J is TRBJ1-1; 7 bases align to TRBD1. V trimming: 8 bases; J trimming: 4 bases; junction bases outside the gene matches: 13. Germline values: CDR1 MDHEN, CDR2 SYDVKM. There are 15 residues in the CDR3. In DNA form, the CDR3 reads TGTGCCAGCCTCCCACCGACAGGGACGGGCACTGAAGCTTTCTTT. This codes for CASLPPTGTGTEAFF.

The chain is built from TRBV6-4 and TRBJ2-2; TRBD2 matches at 14 bases. The CDR3 length is 16 residues. Germline values: CDR1 MRHNA, CDR2 SNTAGT. The junction had 4 bases not matched to a gene; V was cut back by 5 bases and J by 5 bases. Here the CDR3 DNA reads TGTGCCAGCAGTCCGGGACTAGCGGGGGAGACCGGGGAGCTGTTTTTT. Its translation: CASSPGLAGETGELFF.

V gene TRBV29-1 combines with J gene TRBJ1-5; no clear D gene. CDR3 length equals 14 residues. The V end was cut by 5 bases, the J end by 2 bases, with 13 bases between. CDR1 and CDR2 (germline): SQVTM, ANQGSEA. CDR3 protein: CSVSISPGNQPQHF. The DNA of the CDR3 is TGCAGCGTTAGTATATCTCCGGGCAATCAGCCCCAGCATTTT.

V usage is TRBV28 and J usage is TRBJ2-1, with 12 positions matching TRBD2. CDR1 and CDR2 (germline): MDHEN, SYDVKM. The CDR3 length is 16 residues. The V segment lost 6 bases and the J segment 7 bases; nucleotides outside the gene matches: 10. The CDR3 region is CASSPNTSGRLNEQFF. The CDR3 DNA is TGTGCCAGCAGCCCTAATACTAGCGGGAGGTTGAATGAGCAGTTCTTC.

CDR3 amino acids: CASSERVRDEQYF. CDR3 nucleotide sequence: TGTGCCAGCAGTGAACGGGTACGGGACGAGCAGTACTTC. The chain has TRBV2 and TRBJ2-7; D not certain. Germline CDR1 is SNHLY and CDR2 is FYNNEI. CDR3 length: 13 amino acids. V gave up 2 bases and J gave up 5 bases, with 10 bases separating them.

This chain joins TRBV4-1 and TRBJ1-5; perhaps TRBD1 as D (5 bases). The CDR3 covers 14 residues. V was cut by 3 bases and J by 11 bases, with 17 bases left in between. Germline loops: CDR1 MGHRA, CDR2 YSYEKL. CDR3 in amino acids: CASSQGVGFVAQHF. In DNA, the CDR3 is TGCGCCAGCAGCCAGGGGGTTGGTTTCGTGGCCCAGCATTTT.

The chain is built from TRBV5-6 and TRBJ2-7; D unclear. Trimming cost V 5 bases and J 3 bases, with 9 bases left between them. The CDR3 extends over 12 amino acids. CDR1 SGHDT and CDR2 YYEEEE come from the germline V gene. This CDR3 reads CASSSLGYEQYF. In DNA, the CDR3 is TGTGCCAGCAGTTCTCTTGGCTACGAGCAGTACTTC.

This clone has just a few counts. The rearrangement joins TRBV6-5 to TRBJ1-2, with 9 bases aligning to TRBD1. The CDR3 runs to 12 residues. CDR1 is MNHEY and CDR2 is SVGAGI in the germline V gene. J was trimmed by 10 bases and V by 5 bases; bases with no gene match: 5. The CDR3 nucleotides read TGTGCCAGCAGTCCCGGGACAGGGCTCTACACCTTC. It translates to CASSPGTGLYTF.

The V and J genes are TRBV6-5 and TRBJ1-4; D call uncertain. V was pared by 6 bases and J by 7 bases, with 12 bases between. CDR3 length: 13 residues. Germline loops: CDR1 MNHEY, CDR2 SVGAGI. DNA for the CDR3: TGTGCCAGCAGGGGAGTCGGTAGTGAAAAACTGTTTTTT. Amino acids: CASRGVGSEKLFF.

The CDR3 region is CASTRSLNTGELFF. The DNA for the CDR3 is TGTGCCAGCACCAGGAGCCTTAACACCGGGGAGCTGTTTTTT. This rearrangement joins TRBV6-1 to TRBJ2-2; D unresolved. V was cut by 7 bases and J by 2 bases, with 11 bases left in between. The CDR3 runs 14 residues. In germline, CDR1 is MNHNS, CDR2 SASEGT.

In its sample, this clone was seen once. V usage is TRBV5-5 and J usage is TRBJ2-1; weak D call: TRBD1 (5 bases). The germline V gene encodes CDR1 SGHKS and CDR2 YYEKEE (reference sequence). The CDR3 spans 12 residues. The V end lost 3 bases, the J end lost 7 bases, and 8 bases lay between the germline ends. CDR3 coding DNA: TGTGCCAGCAGCTCACAGGTAAATGAGCAGTTCTTC. It yields the protein CASSSQVNEQFF.

J is TRBJ2-7 and V is TRBV6-5, with 12 bases that match TRBD2. The CDR3 totals 15 residues. V trimming: 5 bases; J trimming: 5 bases; junction bases outside the gene matches: 7. Germline-derived CDR1 and CDR2 are MNHEY and SVGAGI. CDR3 sequence (DNA): TGTGCCAGCAGTAAAACTAGCGGGAGGCCCCACGAGCAGTACTTC. The encoded protein is CASSKTSGRPHEQYF.

V usage is TRBV11-3 and J usage is TRBJ2-7, with unresolved D. V was clipped by 1 base and J by 3 bases, with 4 bases between them. The CDR3 totals 12 residues. Per the germline V gene, CDR1 is SGHNT and CDR2 is YENEEA. The CDR3 DNA reads as TGTGCCAGCAGCTTAGCAGGCTACGAGCAGTACTTC. Its translation is CASSLAGYEQYF.